The clone carrying this T cell receptor (beta chain) was detected only a few times. What it binds is not known. The germline V and J ends were trimmed by 4 bases and 0 bases, with 17 bases remaining between them. Germline CDR1 reads MGHRA; CDR2 reads YSYEKL. The CDR3 is 17 amino acids. This record comes from a study of blood T cells in healthy people across ages. Background on the study: The capture of about one barcoded beta molecule per two T cells was achieved by template switching. Study results and caveats: A strong correlation was found between TCR beta diversity and the percentage of naive T cells.

For the second PCR, which ran for about 6 to 11 cycles, a sample-barcoded 5' primer and a J-beta primer mix were used. Per-sample output comprised a minimum of 3 million paired-end reads containing CDR3. TCRdb fed the 5' RACE reads into MiXCR, producing one record per CDR3 protein. The sample lists about 670,000 distinct CDR3 sequences, 35% to 50% occurring once. PBMCs were isolated at a quantity of at least 6 million per sample. The source material was blood. This chain joins TRBV4-1 and TRBJ2-3; D possibly corresponds to TRBD2 (6 bases). The clonotype comes from a man older than 75 in good health. CDR3 in amino acids: CASSLKRAGLSTDTQYF. CDR3 DNA sequence: TGCGCCAGCAGCCTTAAGCGGGCGGGACTGAGCACAGATACGCAGTATTTT.